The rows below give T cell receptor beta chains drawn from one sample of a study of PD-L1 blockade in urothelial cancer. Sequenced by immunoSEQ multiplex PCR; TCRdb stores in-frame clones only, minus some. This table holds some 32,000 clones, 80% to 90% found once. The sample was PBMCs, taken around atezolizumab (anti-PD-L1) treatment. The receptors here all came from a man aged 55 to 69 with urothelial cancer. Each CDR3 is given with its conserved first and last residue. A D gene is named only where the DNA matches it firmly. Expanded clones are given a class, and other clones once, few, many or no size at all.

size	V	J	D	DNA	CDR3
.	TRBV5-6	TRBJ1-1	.	TGTGCCAGCAGCTTGGTAACGGGAATGAACACTGAAGCTTTCTTT	CASSLVTGMNTEAFF
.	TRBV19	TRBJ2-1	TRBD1	TGTGCCAGTAGTACCCCAGGGGGCACCTACAATGAGCAGTTCTTC	CASSTPGGTYNEQFF
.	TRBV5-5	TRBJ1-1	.	TGTGCCAGCAGCACCGGACACGAGAACACTGAAGCTTTCTTT	CASSTGHENTEAFF
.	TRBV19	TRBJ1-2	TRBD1	TGTGCCAGTAGTCAGACAGGGGGCCGTGGCTACACCTTC	CASSQTGGRGYTF
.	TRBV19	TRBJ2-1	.	TGTGCCAGTACCCCGAGCGGATGGACCTACAATGAGCAGTTCTTC	CASTPSGWTYNEQFF
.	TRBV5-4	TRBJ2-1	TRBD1	TGTGCCAGCAATAGTCAGACAGGGACCTACAATGAGCAGTTCTTC	CASNSQTGTYNEQFF
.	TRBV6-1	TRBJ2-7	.	TGTGCCAGCAGTGAAAAGGTGGGAGCGACCTACGAGCAGTACTTC	CASSEKVGATYEQYF
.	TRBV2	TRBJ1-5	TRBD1	TGTGCCAGCAGGACAGGGGCCAATCAGCCCCAGCATTTT	CASRTGANQPQHF
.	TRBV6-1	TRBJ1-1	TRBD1	TGTGCCAGCAGTGAAGCCGGGACAGGGGGCTGGCATTCGGCATTGAACACTGAAGCTTTCTTT	CASSEAGTGGWHSALNTEAFF
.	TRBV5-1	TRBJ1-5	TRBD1	TGCGCCAGCAGCTTGGCAGGGGGGAACGGTCAGCCCCAGCATTTT	CASSLAGGNGQPQHF
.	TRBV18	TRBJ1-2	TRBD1	TGTGCCAGCTCACCCGGACAGGAGAACTATGGCTACACCTTC	CASSPGQENYGYTF
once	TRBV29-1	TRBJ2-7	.	TGCAGCGTCCAACAGGGCAGGTACGAGCAGTACTTC	CSVQQGRYEQYF
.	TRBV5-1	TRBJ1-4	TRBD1	TGCGCCAGCAGCATATCAGGGGGCGCTAGTGAAAAACTGTTTTTT	CASSISGGASEKLFF
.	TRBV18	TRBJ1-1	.	TGTGCCAGCTCGCAGACAGAGAACACTGAAGCTTTCTTT	CASSQTENTEAFF
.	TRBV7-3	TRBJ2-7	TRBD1	TGTGCCAGCAGCCATGGAGCAGGGGGCTTGTACGAGCAGTACTTC	CASSHGAGGLYEQYF
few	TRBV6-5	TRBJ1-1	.	TGTGCCAGCAGCCAGGTGGGCACTGAAGCTTTCTTT	CASSQVGTEAFF
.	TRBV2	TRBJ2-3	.	TGTGCCAGCAGAGCCTTTGGACTTGCATTCGACCTAGATACGCAGTATTTT	CASRAFGLAFDLDTQYF
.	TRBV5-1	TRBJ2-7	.	TGCGCCAGCAGCTCTAGGGACACCTCCTACGAGCAGTACTTC	CASSSRDTSYEQYF
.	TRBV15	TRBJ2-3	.	TGTGCCACCAGCAACAGACAGGTTGCCTCAGATACGCAGTATTTT	CATSNRQVASDTQYF
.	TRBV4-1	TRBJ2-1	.	TGCGCCAGCAGCCAAGATGTCCCACTCGATAATGAGCAGTTCTTC	CASSQDVPLDNEQFF
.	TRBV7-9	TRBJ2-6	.	TGTGCCAGCAGCTTAGCGGCAGGGGCGGTCGGGGCCAACGTCCTGACTTTC	CASSLAAGAVGANVLTF
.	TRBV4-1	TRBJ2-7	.	TGCGCCAGCAGCCAATATGGTGGAGGGCCCTCCTACGAGCAGTACTTC	CASSQYGGGPSYEQYF